One T cell receptor beta chain is described in this entry. The data were taken from a study of blood T cell repertoires in COVID-19. Study-level information: Samples came from the United States, Italy and Spain, spanning acute and convalescent COVID-19. Sources were T cells, B-cell-depleted T cells, or PBMCs; the material itself was cDNA or gDNA.

V lost 2 bases and J lost 0, with 4 bases in between. The CDR3 runs to 14 residues. In germline, CDR1 is MGHDK, CDR2 SYGVNS. Clones were read by immunoSEQ multiplex PCR, and TCRdb kept only the in-frame ones, dropping some. Here the sample spans around 200,000 clones, about 83% being singletons. Sequenced material: peripheral blood. This TCR derives from a man in his 60s who had recovered from COVID-19. The J gene is TRBJ2-2, the V gene TRBV25-1; D ambiguous. CDR3 in amino acids: CASSEPANTGELFF. The DNA for the CDR3 is TGTGCCAGCAGTGAACCAGCGAACACCGGGGAGCTGTTTTTT.